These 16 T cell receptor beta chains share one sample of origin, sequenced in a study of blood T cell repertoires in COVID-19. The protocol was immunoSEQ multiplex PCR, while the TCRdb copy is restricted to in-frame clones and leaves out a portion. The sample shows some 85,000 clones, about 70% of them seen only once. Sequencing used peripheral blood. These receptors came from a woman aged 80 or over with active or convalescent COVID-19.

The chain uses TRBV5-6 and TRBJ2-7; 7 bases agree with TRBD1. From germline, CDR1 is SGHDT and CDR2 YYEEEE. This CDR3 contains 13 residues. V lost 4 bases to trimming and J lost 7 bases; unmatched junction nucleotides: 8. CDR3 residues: CASSPRGGSEQYF. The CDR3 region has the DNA TGTGCCAGCAGCCCTCGAGGGGGCTCGGAGCAGTACTTC.

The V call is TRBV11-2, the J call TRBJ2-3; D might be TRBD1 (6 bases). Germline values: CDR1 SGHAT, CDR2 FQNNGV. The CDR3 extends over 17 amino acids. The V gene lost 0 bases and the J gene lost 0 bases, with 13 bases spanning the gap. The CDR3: CASSLDLVQGSTDTQYF. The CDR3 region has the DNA TGTGCCAGCAGCTTAGATCTGGTACAGGGAAGCACAGATACGCAGTATTTT.

The CDR3 protein is CASSPGQGSGELFF. The CDR3 nucleotides read TGCGCCAGCAGCCCGGGACAGGGCTCCGGGGAGCTGTTTTTT. V gene TRBV5-1 combines with J gene TRBJ2-2; 9 nucleotides match TRBD1. Germline loops: CDR1 SGHRS, CDR2 YFSETQ. The J segment lost 6 bases and the V segment lost 4 bases, leaving 4 bases of the junction unmatched. There are 14 residues in the CDR3.

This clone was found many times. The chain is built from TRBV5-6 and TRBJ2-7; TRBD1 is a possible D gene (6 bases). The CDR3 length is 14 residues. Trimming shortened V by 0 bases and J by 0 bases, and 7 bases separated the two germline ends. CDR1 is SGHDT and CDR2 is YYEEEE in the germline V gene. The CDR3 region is CASSLGQASYEQYF. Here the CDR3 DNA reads TGTGCCAGCAGCTTGGGACAGGCCTCCTACGAGCAGTACTTC.

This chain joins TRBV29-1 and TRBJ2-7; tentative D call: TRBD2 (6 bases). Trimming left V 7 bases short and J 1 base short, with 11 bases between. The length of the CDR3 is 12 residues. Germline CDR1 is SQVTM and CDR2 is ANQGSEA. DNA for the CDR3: TGCAGCGCTGGGGGGAATTCCTACGAGCAGTACTTC. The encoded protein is CSAGGNSYEQYF.

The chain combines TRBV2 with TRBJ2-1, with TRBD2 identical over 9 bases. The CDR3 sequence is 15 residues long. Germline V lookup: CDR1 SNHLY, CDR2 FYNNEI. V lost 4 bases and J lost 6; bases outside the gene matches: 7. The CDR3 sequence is CASSVRAGGPNEQFF. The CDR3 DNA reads TGTGCCAGCAGTGTGAGAGCGGGGGGCCCCAATGAGCAGTTCTTC.

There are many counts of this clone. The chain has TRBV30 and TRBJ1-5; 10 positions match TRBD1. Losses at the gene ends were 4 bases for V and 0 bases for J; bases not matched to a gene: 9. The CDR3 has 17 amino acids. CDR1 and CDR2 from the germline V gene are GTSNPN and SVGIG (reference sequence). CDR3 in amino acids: CAWNTGTGAYSNQPQHF. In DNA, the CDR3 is TGTGCCTGGAACACCGGGACAGGGGCGTATAGCAATCAGCCCCAGCATTTT.

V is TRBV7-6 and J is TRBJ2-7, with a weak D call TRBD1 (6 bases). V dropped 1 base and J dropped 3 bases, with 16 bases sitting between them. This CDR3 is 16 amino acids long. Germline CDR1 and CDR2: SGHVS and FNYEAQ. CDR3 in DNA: TGTGCCAGCAGCTTAGGGGGGCGTCGGGATAACTACGAGCAGTACTTC. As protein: CASSLGGRRDNYEQYF. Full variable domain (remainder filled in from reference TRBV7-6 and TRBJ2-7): GAGVSQSPRYKVTKRGQDVALRCDPISGHVSLYWYRQALGQGPEFLTYFNYEAQQDKSGLPNDRFSAERPEGSISTLTIQRTEQRDSAMYRCASSLGGRRDNYEQYFGPGTRLTVT.

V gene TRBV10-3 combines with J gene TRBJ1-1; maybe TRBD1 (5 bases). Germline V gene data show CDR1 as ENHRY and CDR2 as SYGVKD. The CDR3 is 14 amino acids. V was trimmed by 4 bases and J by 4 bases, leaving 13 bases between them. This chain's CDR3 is CAISVGGVPTEAFF. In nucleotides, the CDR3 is TGTGCCATCAGTGTGGGGGGGGTCCCCACTGAAGCTTTCTTT.

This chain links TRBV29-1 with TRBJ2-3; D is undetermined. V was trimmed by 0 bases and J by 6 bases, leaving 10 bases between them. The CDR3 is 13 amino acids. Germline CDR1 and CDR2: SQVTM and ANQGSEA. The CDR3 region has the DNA TGCAGCGTTGAAGATCGAGGTTCGGATACGCAGTATTTT. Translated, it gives CSVEDRGSDTQYF.

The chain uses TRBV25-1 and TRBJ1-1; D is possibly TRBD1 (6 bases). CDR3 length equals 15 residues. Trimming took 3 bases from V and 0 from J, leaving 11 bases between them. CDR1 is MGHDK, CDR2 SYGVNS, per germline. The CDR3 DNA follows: TGTGCCAGCAGTGACTACAGGGACGTGAACACTGAAGCTTTCTTT. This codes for CASSDYRDVNTEAFF.

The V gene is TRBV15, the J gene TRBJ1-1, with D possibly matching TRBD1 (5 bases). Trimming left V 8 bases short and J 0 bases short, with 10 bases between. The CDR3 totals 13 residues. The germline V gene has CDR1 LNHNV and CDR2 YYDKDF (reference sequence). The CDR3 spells CATGRGMNTEAFF. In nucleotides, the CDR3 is TGTGCCACCGGAAGGGGTATGAACACTGAAGCTTTCTTT.

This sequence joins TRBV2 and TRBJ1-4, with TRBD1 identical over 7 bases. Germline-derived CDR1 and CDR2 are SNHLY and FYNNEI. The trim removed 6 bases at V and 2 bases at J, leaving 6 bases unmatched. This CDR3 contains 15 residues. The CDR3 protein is CASSFDRATNEKLFF. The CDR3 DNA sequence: TGTGCCAGCAGCTTCGACAGGGCGACTAATGAAAAACTGTTTTTT. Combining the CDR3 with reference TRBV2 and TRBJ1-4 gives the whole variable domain EPEVTQTPSHQVTQMGQEVILRCVPISNHLYFYWYRQILGQKVEFLVSFYNNEISEKSEIFDDQFSVERPDGSNFTLKIRSTKLEDSAMYFCASSFDRATNEKLFFGSGTQLSVL.

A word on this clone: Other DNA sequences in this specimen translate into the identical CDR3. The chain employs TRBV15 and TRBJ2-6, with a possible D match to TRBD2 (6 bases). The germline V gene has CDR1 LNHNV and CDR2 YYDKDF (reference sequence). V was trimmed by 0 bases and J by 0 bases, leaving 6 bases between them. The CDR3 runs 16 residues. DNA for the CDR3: TGTGCCACCAGCAGAGATAGCGGCTCTGGGGCCAACGTCCTGACTTTC. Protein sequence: CATSRDSGSGANVLTF. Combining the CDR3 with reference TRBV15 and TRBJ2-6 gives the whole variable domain DAMVIQNPRYQVTQFGKPVTLSCSQTLNHNVMYWYQQKSSQAPKLLFHYYDKDFNNEADTPDNFQSRRPNTSFCFLDIRSPGLGDTAMYLCATSRDSGSGANVLTFGAGSRLTVL.

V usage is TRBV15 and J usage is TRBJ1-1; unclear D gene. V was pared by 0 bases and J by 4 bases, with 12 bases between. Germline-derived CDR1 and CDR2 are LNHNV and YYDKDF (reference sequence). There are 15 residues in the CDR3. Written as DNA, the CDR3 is TGTGCCACCAGCAGAGAGGGGTTTCGGGGCACTGAAGCTTTCTTT. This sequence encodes CATSREGFRGTEAFF.

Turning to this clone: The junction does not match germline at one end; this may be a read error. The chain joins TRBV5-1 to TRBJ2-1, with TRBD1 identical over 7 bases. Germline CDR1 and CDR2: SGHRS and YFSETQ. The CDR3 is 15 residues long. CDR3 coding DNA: TGCGCCAGCAGTTTGGAAAGGGGGCTAGTCAATGAGCAGTTCTTC. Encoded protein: CASSLERGLVNEQFF.